In this sample, the clone carrying this T cell receptor (beta chain) turned up many times. Its antigen is as yet unknown. Germline V gene sequence: CDR1 SGHAT, CDR2 FQNNGV. Trimming took off 4 bases at V and 0 bases at J, with 12 bases between the two ends. The CDR3 extends over 15 amino acids. For CDR3 and TCR beta VDJ profiling, genomic DNA was the template used. TCRdb re-derived calls from the reads in MiXCR, one entry per CDR3 protein. The sample records some 200,000 distinct CDR3 sequences, less than 75% being singletons. This sample is part of a study of CD8+CD57+ T cells in acquired aplastic anemia. Whole-study context: On average, sorted CD4+ and CD8+ cells gave about 3.1 ug of DNA.

Overall study results and limits: Patients and controls shared 25 to 35 CD8+ CDR3 sequences, highly expressed in patients. A significant difference in CD8+ Simpson's diversity between patients and controls was not found.

For sequencing, patients were chosen who had shown expansion of CD8+CD57+ cells by flow cytometry. All participating patients were living with severe acquired aplastic anemia. This chain joins TRBV11-2 and TRBJ1-1; D remains ambiguous. Sequencing input: sorted CD4+, CD8+, or CD8+CD57+ T cells (not recorded which) from PBMCs. This receptor was taken from a human donor with aplastic anemia. CDR3 nucleotides: TGTGCCAGCAGCTCTCACTATAGCGTGAACACTGAAGCTTTCTTT. The encoded protein is CASSSHYSVNTEAFF.